This T cell receptor (beta chain) was observed in a study of blood T cells in healthy people across ages. The V and J ends lost 6 bases and 1 base respectively, with 12 bases between them. There are 13 residues in the CDR3. Germline V CDR1 and CDR2: SQVTM, ANQGSEA. The people who gave samples were healthy Caucasians from Russia, aged roughly 6 to 100. Overall study findings and caveats: Strong correlation linked observed beta diversity and percent naive T cells. The study could not conclusively compare naive and antigen-experienced cells, given its unsorted PBMCs.

In the case of this clonotype: The antigen remains undetermined.

The use of a sample-barcoded 5' primer and a J-beta primer mix characterized a second PCR of about 7 to 12 cycles. The template-switch adaptor was a 5' adaptor with 12 random nucleotides. It tagged each cDNA molecule. TCRdb reprocessed the 5' RACE reads with MiXCR, giving one entry per CDR3 protein. The sample yields about 760,000 distinct CDR3 sequences, roughly three fifths seen once. The sequence was obtained from a man in his forties or fifties in good health. The source material was blood. The chain has TRBV29-1 and TRBJ1-1; D is ambiguous. The chain's CDR3 is CSVARRGNTEAFF. The CDR3 DNA reads TGCAGCGTCGCCCGAAGAGGGAACACTGAAGCTTTCTTT.